Shown below are 21 T cell receptor beta chains from a single sample sequenced in a study of blood T cells in healthy people across ages. A J-beta primer mix and a sample-barcoded 5' primer were used in a second PCR of roughly 6 to 11 cycles. TCRdb re-called the 5' RACE reads with MiXCR, one entry per CDR3 protein. The table lists over 1,500,000 distinct CDR3 sequences, 49% of them singletons, with approximately 2.1% in the top ten. Sequencing input: blood. These receptor sequences come from a middle-aged woman in good health.

The sample holds a few counts of this clonotype. This chain uses TRBV29-1 with TRBJ1-2; D is possibly TRBD1 (6 bases). The germline V gene encodes CDR1 SQVTM and CDR2 ANQGSEA. The V gene lost 4 bases and the J gene lost 6 bases, with 9 bases spanning the gap. The CDR3 runs to 11 residues. DNA of the CDR3: TGCAGCGTTGGGAGGGGGGATGGCTACACCTTC. It encodes CSVGRGDGYTF. The variable domain in full, completed from reference TRBV29-1 and TRBJ1-2, reads SAVISQKPSRDICQRGTSLTIQCQVDSQVTMMFWYRQQPGQSLTLIATANQGSEATYESGFVIDKFPISRPNLTFSTLTVSNMSPEDSSIYLCSVGRGDGYTFGSGTRLTVV.

This clonotype has a handful of counts. The chain couples TRBV29-1 to TRBJ2-3, with D possibly matching TRBD1 (6 bases). Germline values: CDR1 SQVTM, CDR2 ANQGSEA. V was clipped by 5 bases and J by 0 bases, with 18 bases between them. The CDR3 runs to 16 residues. CDR3 sequence: CSVLRGSPTSTDTQYF. For the CDR3, the DNA is TGCAGCGTTTTAAGGGGGAGCCCAACTAGCACAGATACGCAGTATTTT.

This clonotype has a handful of counts. The rearrangement links TRBV12-3 or TRBV12-4 to TRBJ2-5; either TRBD1 or TRBD2 may fit D (6 bases each). CDR3 length equals 14 residues. The V end was cut by 8 bases, the J end by 5 bases, with 18 bases between. The CDR3 nucleotides read TGTGCCAGCGGGGGGCCCGGGAGTTTCGAGACCCAGTACTTC. The encoded protein is CASGGPGSFETQYF.

V is TRBV5-1 and J is TRBJ2-5; a possible D gene is TRBD2 (7 bases). The V gene's germline CDR1 is SGHRS and CDR2 YFSETQ. The ends were cut back, 4 bases at V and 2 bases at J, with 21 bases in the middle. This CDR3 spans 17 amino acids. The CDR3: CASSLGGRGRSQETQYF. The DNA of the CDR3 is TGCGCCAGCAGCCTCGGCGGGCGGGGGCGATCACAAGAGACCCAGTACTTC.

The chain joins TRBV5-1 to TRBJ2-5, with TRBD2 matching over 10 bases. Germline CDR1 SGHRS, CDR2 YFSETQ. CDR3 length: 16 residues. The V and J ends lost 1 base and 6 bases, in that order; junction bases with no gene match: 9. The CDR3 loop reads CASSLIASGGPQTQYF. Written as DNA, the CDR3 is TGCGCCAGCAGCTTGATCGCTAGCGGGGGACCTCAGACCCAGTACTTC.

The gene calls are TRBV20-1 and TRBJ2-5; 8 nucleotides line up with TRBD2. After removal of 6 bases from V and 2 bases from J, the junction contained 5 bases not matched to a gene. Germline V gene sequence: CDR1 DFQATT, CDR2 SNEGSKA (reference sequence). The CDR3 spans 13 residues. The CDR3 DNA is TGCAGTGCAAGGACTAGCAGTCAAGAGACCCAGTACTTC. This sequence encodes CSARTSSQETQYF.

V and J are TRBV20-1 and TRBJ2-5, with unresolved D. The CDR3 covers 13 residues. Trimming took 0 bases from V and 6 from J, leaving 11 bases between them. Germline lookup yields CDR1 DFQATT and CDR2 SNEGSKA (reference sequence). The CDR3 region has the DNA TGCAGTGCTAGAGATCCACGGCCCAAGACCCAGTACTTC. Residues: CSARDPRPKTQYF.

The genes are TRBV6-5 and TRBJ2-7; the D gene is possibly TRBD1 (6 bases). CDR1 is MNHEY, CDR2 SVGAGI, per germline. The CDR3 is made up of 15 amino acids. With 0 bases removed from V and 0 bases from J, the gap between germline ends came to 9 bases. The CDR3 coding sequence is TGTGCCAGCAGTTACTCGGACAGTCTCTCCTACGAGCAGTACTTC. Protein product: CASSYSDSLSYEQYF.

This clonotype turned up a few times. The rearrangement uses TRBV11-2 and TRBJ2-5; D is unclear. TRBJ2-7 matches the DNA end more closely, so the J call is doubtful. Germline CDR1 is SGHAT and CDR2 is FQNNGV. This CDR3 contains 13 residues. The CDR3 loop reads CASSLSLDHEQYF. The CDR3 region has the DNA TGTGCCAGCAGCTTATCCCTAGACCACGAGCAGTACTTC.

The chain employs TRBV20-1 and TRBJ2-1; 8 bases agree with TRBD1. This CDR3 is built from 12 residues. Per germline, CDR1 DFQATT and CDR2 SNEGSKA (reference sequence). With 6 bases clipped from V and 10 bases from J, the junction kept 8 bases outside the gene matches. In DNA, the CDR3 is TGCAGTGCACGACAGGGGACCGGGGAGCAGTTCTTC. As protein: CSARQGTGEQFF.

The chain carries TRBV4-3 and TRBJ2-5; no clear D. CDR3 length: 15 residues. V shed 0 bases and J shed 0 bases, with 8 bases lying between them. The germline V gene has CDR1 LGHNA and CDR2 YSLEER. The CDR3: CASSQDAQDQETQYF. The CDR3 DNA sequence: TGCGCCAGCAGCCAAGATGCCCAGGACCAAGAGACCCAGTACTTC.

The chain joins TRBV15 to TRBJ2-5; D perhaps matches TRBD2 (5 bases). Germline V gene data show CDR1 as LNHNV and CDR2 as YYDKDF (reference sequence). V lost 3 bases and J lost 0, with 11 bases in between. This CDR3 spans 15 amino acids. The CDR3 protein is CATSSEREYQETQYF. The CDR3 DNA follows: TGTGCCACCAGCAGTGAGAGGGAGTACCAAGAGACCCAGTACTTC.

The chain links TRBV24-1 to TRBJ2-3; D might be TRBD1 (6 bases). Germline assignment: CDR1 KGHDR and CDR2 SFDVKD. Trimming took 5 bases from V and 0 from J, leaving 8 bases between them. The length of the CDR3 is 14 residues. DNA of the CDR3: TGTGCCACCAGTGTGGACAGCAGCACAGATACGCAGTATTTT. Amino acid sequence: CATSVDSSTDTQYF.

The chain has TRBV6-2 or TRBV6-3 and TRBJ2-5; D is perhaps TRBD2 (6 bases). V was cut by 6 bases and J by 2 bases, with 16 bases left in between. CDR1 and CDR2 (germline): MNHEY, SVGEGT. This CDR3 is built from 15 residues. This CDR3 is CASSYPGGTQETQYF. The CDR3 DNA reads TGTGCCAGCAGCTATCCTGGGGGGACGCAAGAGACCCAGTACTTC.

The chain couples TRBV21-1 to TRBJ2-3; the D call of TRBD2 is as the table states it, not checked on the DNA. TRBV21-1 is classified as a pseudogene. This CDR3 comprises 14 residues. CDR3 sequence: CASGTSGEPDTQYF. In DNA, the CDR3 is TGTGCCAGCGGGACTAGCGGGGAACCAGATACGCAGTATTTT.

The chain is built from TRBV28 and TRBJ2-1; D not certain. The CDR3 is 14 residues long. Germline CDR1 and CDR2: MDHEN and SYDVKM. With 6 bases removed from V and 0 bases from J, the gap between germline ends came to 9 bases. CDR3 in DNA: TGTGCCAGCAGGTTCATGAGCTCCTACAATGAGCAGTTCTTC. This gives the protein CASRFMSSYNEQFF.

The rearrangement uses TRBV11-2 and TRBJ1-4, with 8 bases fitting TRBD1. CDR3 length equals 15 residues. Trimming cost V 3 bases and J 3 bases; bases outside gene matches: 3. The V gene's germline CDR1 is SGHAT and CDR2 FQNNGV. CDR3 coding DNA: TGTGCCAGCAGCTTCGAGACAGGGGCTAATGAAAAACTGTTTTTT. It is translated as CASSFETGANEKLFF.

This sequence joins TRBV7-9 and TRBJ1-1; perhaps TRBD1 as D (6 bases). The germline V gene encodes CDR1 SEHNR and CDR2 FQNEAQ (reference sequence). The CDR3 is made up of 16 amino acids. Trimming removed 5 bases from V and 4 bases from J, with 20 bases in between. CDR3 loop: CASSHGGAVFSTEAFF. The CDR3 nucleotides are TGTGCCAGCAGCCACGGGGGGGCTGTCTTTAGCACTGAAGCTTTCTTT.

A few counts support this clonotype. The V gene is TRBV20-1, the J gene TRBJ2-5; 9 bases match TRBD2. This CDR3 comprises 15 residues. V dropped 1 base and J dropped 3; count of bases not matched to a gene: 6. The V gene's germline CDR1 is DFQATT and CDR2 SNEGSKA (reference sequence). The CDR3 loop reads CSARGMGLAEETQYF. The CDR3 DNA reads as TGCAGTGCTAGAGGAATGGGACTAGCCGAAGAGACCCAGTACTTC.

In DNA form, the CDR3 reads TGCGCCAGCAGCTTGATGGCAGCTACAAACACTGAAGCTTTCTTT. This translates into CASSLMAATNTEAFF. The rearrangement joins TRBV5-1 to TRBJ1-1; D gene unclear. CDR1 and CDR2 (germline): SGHRS, YFSETQ. The CDR3 has 15 amino acids. The V and J ends lost 1 base and 2 bases respectively, with 12 bases between them.

The genes are TRBV7-9 and TRBJ1-6, with 7 bases matching TRBD1. Germline V lookup: CDR1 SEHNR, CDR2 FQNEAQ (reference sequence). V shed 2 bases and J 9 bases; nucleotides not matched to a gene: 7. The CDR3 loop spans 15 amino acids. CDR3 DNA: TGTGCCAGCAGCTTAACAGGGGCCGCCGGTTCACCCCTCCACTTT. Translation: CASSLTGAAGSPLHF.